Following are 18 T cell receptor beta chains from one sample sequenced in a study of radiotherapy plus CTLA-4 blockade in lung cancer. Using immunoSEQ multiplex PCR, the repertoire was profiled, and TCRdb retains in-frame clones only, with some absent. The sample contains 65,000 to 85,000 clones, 70% to 80% of which appear only once. This specimen was peripheral blood, taken from a patient treated with radiotherapy plus ipilimumab. These TCRs come from a human donor with non-small cell lung cancer whose response to radiotherapy plus ipilimumab could not be evaluated. Some clones in this sample may be carry-over from other donors' samples.

Here the CDR3 DNA reads TGTGCCAGCAGCTCCCGGGGCAGGGGGAACACCGGGGAGCTGTTTTTT. Amino acids: CASSSRGRGNTGELFF. The chain is built from TRBV7-2 and TRBJ2-2; a possible D gene is TRBD1 (6 bases). Trimming pared 4 bases from V and 1 base from J, leaving 13 bases between. The CDR3 extends over 16 amino acids. The germline V gene has CDR1 SGHTA and CDR2 FQGNSA.

The V gene is TRBV6-5, the J gene TRBJ1-3; TRBD1 might be the D (6 bases). With 8 bases removed from V and 4 bases from J, the gap between germline ends came to 15 bases. Germline-derived CDR1 and CDR2 are MNHEY and SVGAGI. The CDR3 is 14 residues long. The CDR3 DNA is TGTGCCAGCGCGAACAGGGCGCGAGGAAACACCATATATTTT. This gives the protein CASANRARGNTIYF.

This sequence joins TRBV18 and TRBJ1-3, with D unresolved. The ends were cut back, 4 bases at V and 0 bases at J, with 10 bases in the middle. Looked up from germline, CDR1 is KGHSH and CDR2 is LQKENI. This CDR3 has 15 amino acids. In DNA, the CDR3 is TGTGCCAGCTCACACGACGGGAGCTCTGGAAACACCATATATTTT. Amino acid sequence: CASSHDGSSGNTIYF.

This clone appeared a single time. Here the CDR3 reads CASSLTPGMAWNTEAFF. DNA for the CDR3: TGTGCCAGCAGCTTAACGCCGGGAATGGCCTGGAACACTGAAGCTTTCTTT. The chain joins TRBV7-2 to TRBJ1-1; D unresolved. This CDR3 is 17 amino acids long. Trimming removed 2 bases from V and 1 base from J, with 17 bases in between. From germline, CDR1 is SGHTA and CDR2 FQGNSA.

This clone showed up many times. The chain couples TRBV27 to TRBJ1-6; D is unresolved. The CDR3 runs 13 residues. V was shortened by 3 bases and J by 11 bases, with 11 bases between the two germline ends. Germline CDR1 is MNHEY and CDR2 is SMNVEV (reference sequence). CDR3 amino acids: CASSFMGGTPLHF. CDR3 sequence (DNA): TGTGCCAGCAGTTTCATGGGAGGAACACCCCTCCACTTT.

The gene calls are TRBV5-1 and TRBJ2-4; D remains ambiguous. Trimming left V 4 bases short and J 6 bases short, with 17 bases between. The germline V gene encodes CDR1 SGHRS and CDR2 YFSETQ. The CDR3 length is 15 residues. Here the CDR3 reads CASSASTDSSNIQYF. CDR3 nucleotide sequence: TGCGCCAGCAGCGCCTCGACGGATAGCTCAAACATTCAGTACTTC.

This clone was seen a few times. V usage is TRBV4-1 and J usage is TRBJ2-5, with TRBD2 matching 8 bases. This CDR3 comprises 14 residues. Germline V gene lookup returns CDR1 MGHRA and CDR2 YSYEKL. V lost 4 bases, J lost 5 bases, and 6 bases stayed unmatched. CDR3 amino acids: CASSPGLDLETQYF. In DNA form, the CDR3 reads TGCGCCAGCAGCCCGGGACTAGATTTGGAGACCCAGTACTTC.

This sequence joins TRBV9 and TRBJ2-1, with a possible D match to TRBD2 (6 bases). V was pared by 3 bases and J by 0 bases, with 13 bases between. CDR1 is SGDLS, CDR2 YYNGEE, per germline. The CDR3 has 16 amino acids. The CDR3 DNA follows: TGTGCCAGCAGCGGCTGGGACTCCCGCTCCTACAATGAGCAGTTCTTC. This translates into CASSGWDSRSYNEQFF.

This clone was seen once. The CDR3 is CASSLYPQGSGGYTF. Written as DNA, the CDR3 is TGTGCCAGCAGTTTATACCCGCAGGGGTCTGGGGGCTACACCTTC. J is TRBJ1-2 and V is TRBV28; D might be TRBD1 (6 bases). CDR1 is MDHEN, CDR2 SYDVKM, per germline. This CDR3 has 15 amino acids. The ends were cut back, 1 base at V and 8 bases at J, with 17 bases in the middle.

A few counts support this clone. The chain recombines TRBV19 with TRBJ1-1; the D gene is possibly TRBD1 (6 bases). The CDR3 is 16 residues long. V lost 1 base and J 4 bases, leaving 16 bases between the germline ends. Germline V gives CDR1 LNHDA, CDR2 SQIVND (reference sequence). For the CDR3, the DNA is TGTGCCAGTAGTATAGGCGGGCAGGGGATGGGCACTGAAGCTTTCTTT. Protein product: CASSIGGQGMGTEAFF.

The chain employs TRBV25-1 and TRBJ2-1, with 9 positions matching TRBD1. This CDR3 region has 14 residues. In germline, CDR1 is MGHDK, CDR2 SYGVNS. J lost 8 bases, V lost 2 bases, and 4 bases had no gene match. The CDR3 DNA reads as TGTGCCAGCAGTGAAGCAGGGACAGGGTATGAGCAGTTCTTC. This codes for CASSEAGTGYEQFF.

The chain joins TRBV5-4 to TRBJ1-4, with D possibly being TRBD1 (6 bases). The V gene's germline CDR1 is SGHNT and CDR2 YYREEE (reference sequence). CDR3 length: 15 residues. Trimming removed 4 bases at V and 8 bases at J, with 18 bases between. The CDR3 region is CASSQEELTGEKLFF. The CDR3 DNA reads as TGTGCCAGCAGCCAAGAAGAGCTTACAGGGGAAAAACTGTTTTTT.

The V call is TRBV4-3, the J call TRBJ2-3; a weak D match, TRBD1 (6 bases). Trimming left V 4 bases short and J 0 bases short, with 20 bases between. This CDR3 has 18 amino acids. Germline CDR1 reads LGHNA; CDR2 reads YSLEER. The CDR3 region has the DNA TGCGCCAGCAGCCTACTACCCCGGGACACATCTAGCACAGATACGCAGTATTTT. Translation: CASSLLPRDTSSTDTQYF.

The chain recombines TRBV2 with TRBJ2-1, with 7 bases matching TRBD2. J gave up 8 bases and V 4 bases, and 11 bases lay outside the gene matches. This CDR3 spans 15 amino acids. Germline lookup yields CDR1 SNHLY and CDR2 FYNNEI. The DNA of the CDR3 is TGTGCCAGCAGTGGTTCTACCGGGAGGTGGGATGAGCAGTTCTTC. Translating gives CASSGSTGRWDEQFF.

The chain carries TRBV4-3 and TRBJ1-2; TRBD1 aligns across 7 bases. Germline V gene lookup returns CDR1 LGHNA and CDR2 YSLEER. This CDR3 spans 15 amino acids. With 2 bases clipped from V and 2 bases from J, the junction kept 5 bases outside the gene matches. Here the CDR3 reads CASSQSRGTNYGYTF. CDR3 coding DNA: TGCGCCAGCAGCCAAAGCAGGGGGACGAACTATGGCTACACCTTC.

The chain recombines TRBV9 with TRBJ1-2, with D perhaps TRBD1 (6 bases). The CDR3 spans 16 residues. Germline V gives CDR1 SGDLS, CDR2 YYNGEE. Trimming left V 4 bases short and J 4 bases short, with 20 bases between. CDR3 loop: CASSQSSNRAVYGYTF. The CDR3 DNA reads TGTGCCAGCAGCCAGAGTTCAAACAGGGCCGTCTATGGCTACACCTTC.

The chain links TRBV6-5 to TRBJ2-7, with 9 positions matching TRBD2. The CDR3 has 16 amino acids. CDR1 and CDR2 (germline): MNHEY, SVGAGI. V dropped 4 bases and J dropped 2; count of bases not matched to a gene: 9. CDR3 DNA sequence: TGTGCCAGCAGTTCCCCCGGGCTAGCGGGGACCTACGAGCAGTACTTC. This translates into CASSSPGLAGTYEQYF.

Only one count was recorded for this clone. This chain uses TRBV4-2 with TRBJ1-5, with 10 nucleotides matching TRBD1. Germline CDR1 and CDR2: LGHNA and YNFKEQ. The CDR3 length is 14 residues. The V segment lost 3 bases and the J segment 5 bases; nucleotides outside the gene matches: 1. The CDR3 loop is CASSHGTGDQPQHF. The CDR3 DNA reads TGTGCCAGCAGCCATGGGACAGGGGATCAGCCCCAGCATTTT.